This TCR beta chain comes out of a study of blood T cell repertoires in COVID-19 (TCRdb year 2020). Broadly, across the study: The collaborator samples originated in the United States, Italy and Spain and spanned the acute and convalescent phases of COVID-19. The repertoires were made available in a free public database intended to serve as a resource for research on the immune response to SARS-CoV-2. The samples were drawn from two sources: the first 160 participants of the ongoing ImmuneRACE study, and 1,254 subjects contributed by 6 global collaborators. Deeply sampled blood TCRbeta repertoires from subjects exposed to, actively infected with, or recovered from COVID-19 were included in the dataset. Where HLA class I and class II types were available, the types were taken from metadata supplied by the sample provider, not from assay-based typing. The prospective study material was composed of cDNA or gDNA derived from T cells, B-cell-depleted T cells, or PBMCs. A de-identified subject ID, COVID-19 status, age in years and sex were almost always included in the sample metadata. The paper as a whole reports these results and caveats: Clinical and demographic metadata were provided uncurated, with the amount varying by source and participant.

The immunoSEQ Assay, a bias-controlled multiplex PCR, was used to amplify TCRbeta CDR3 regions from genomic DNA. The authors' analysis ran thus. The number of nucleated cells in each sample was estimated by amplification of reference gene primers within the assay. To quantify the absolute abundance of each unique TCRbeta CDR3 rearrangement, sequence reads were collapsed and filtered. For each sample, productive Simpson clonality was calculated by taking the square root of Simpson's diversity index across productive rearrangements. Imported from immuneACCESS, the table was reduced by TCRdb to in-frame sequences with V and J called. These copies leave out some clones; in studies compared against another copy, an unresolved V gene accounts for under half, and the cause of the remainder is not known. From that table come the V and J calls and clone size; the DNA was used to work out D and trimming. In all, the sample holds 160,000 or so clones, and around nine tenths of those were seen once. Clones ranked in the top ten supply roughly 19% of the sample.

V ends up 4 bases short and J 2 bases short, with an unmatched junction base count of 10. The CDR3 contains 16 residues, cysteine and phenylalanine counted. The entry retains the CDR3 DNA only, 48 bases that are in frame from base 1. Sequences ENHRY (CDR1) and SYGVKD (CDR2) are obtained from the germline V gene. Concerning this clone itself: It lacks a known antigen. There are no base qualities to consult, and no much larger clone falls within one base.

Each collaborating institution followed its own protocols to collect whole blood in K2EDTA tubes. For TCRbeta analysis, collaborators shipped samples in one of three forms: frozen whole blood, isolated PBMCs, or DNA extracted from either of those sample types. The sequence was collected from a man aged 60 to 75 with active or convalescent COVID-19. Sequencing was performed on peripheral blood. The chain is made from TRBV10-3 and TRBJ2-7; TRBD1 agrees with 8 junctional bases. The DNA is TGTGCCATCAGTGGGGGGGACAGGAGAATGACCTACGAGCAGTACTTC. Its product reads: CAISGGDRRMTYEQYF.